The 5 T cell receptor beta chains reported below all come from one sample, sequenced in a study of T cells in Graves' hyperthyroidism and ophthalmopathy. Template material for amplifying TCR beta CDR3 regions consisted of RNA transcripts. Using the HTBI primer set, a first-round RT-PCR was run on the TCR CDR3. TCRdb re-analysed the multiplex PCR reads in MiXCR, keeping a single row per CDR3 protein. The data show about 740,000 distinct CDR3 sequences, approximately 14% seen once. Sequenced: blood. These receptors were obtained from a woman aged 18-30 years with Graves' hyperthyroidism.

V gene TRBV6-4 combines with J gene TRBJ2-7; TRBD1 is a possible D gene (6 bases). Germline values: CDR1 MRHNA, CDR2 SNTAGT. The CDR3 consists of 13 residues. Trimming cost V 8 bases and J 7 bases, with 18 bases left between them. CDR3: CASGQGEGGEQYF. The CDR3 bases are TGTGCCAGCGGCCAAGGGGAAGGGGGTGAGCAGTACTTC.

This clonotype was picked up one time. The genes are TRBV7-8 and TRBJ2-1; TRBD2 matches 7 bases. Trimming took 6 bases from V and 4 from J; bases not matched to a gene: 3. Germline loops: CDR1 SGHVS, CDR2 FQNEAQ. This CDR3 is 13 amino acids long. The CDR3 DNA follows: TGTGCCAGCAGGCGGGAGTGGTACAATGAGCAGTTCTTC. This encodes CASRREWYNEQFF.

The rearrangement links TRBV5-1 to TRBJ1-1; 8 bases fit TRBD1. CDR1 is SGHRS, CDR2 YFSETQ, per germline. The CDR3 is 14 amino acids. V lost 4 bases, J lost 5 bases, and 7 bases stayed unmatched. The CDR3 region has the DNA TGCGCCAGCAGCCGCAACAGGGGGAGGACTGAAGCTTTCTTT. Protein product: CASSRNRGRTEAFF. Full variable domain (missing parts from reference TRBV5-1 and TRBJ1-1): KAGVTQTPRYLIKTRGQQVTLSCSPISGHRSVSWYQQTPGQGLQFLFEYFSETQRNKGNFPGRFSGRQFSNSRSEMNVSTLELGDSALYLCASSRNRGRTEAFFGQGTRLTVV.

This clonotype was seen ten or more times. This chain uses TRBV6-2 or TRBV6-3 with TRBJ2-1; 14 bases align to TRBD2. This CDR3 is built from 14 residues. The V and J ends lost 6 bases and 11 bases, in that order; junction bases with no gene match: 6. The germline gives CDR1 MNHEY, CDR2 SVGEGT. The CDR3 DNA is TGTGCCAGCAGGGAGACTAGCGGGAGGGCCAAGCAGTTCTTC. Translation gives CASRETSGRAKQFF.

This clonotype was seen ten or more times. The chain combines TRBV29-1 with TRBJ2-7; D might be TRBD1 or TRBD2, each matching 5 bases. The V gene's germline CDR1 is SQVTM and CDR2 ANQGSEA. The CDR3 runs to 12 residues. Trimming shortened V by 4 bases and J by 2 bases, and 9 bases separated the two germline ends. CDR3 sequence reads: CSVVGTAYEQYF. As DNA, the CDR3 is TGCAGCGTTGTTGGGACCGCCTACGAGCAGTACTTC.